Presented here are 9 T cell receptor beta chains from one specimen sequenced in a study of blood T cells in healthy people across ages. A second PCR, run for roughly 7 to 11 cycles, used a sample-barcoded 5' primer plus a J-beta primer mix. TCRdb called the 5' RACE reads again in MiXCR, with one record for every CDR3 protein. Found here are 550,000 to 800,000 distinct CDR3 sequences, less than 40% of them singletons; the top ten hold 15%. The sample was blood. The source of these receptors is a woman at least 80 years old in good health.

This clonotype was seen at least ten times. The rearrangement links TRBV12-3 or TRBV12-4 to TRBJ1-6, with TRBD1 matching 7 bases. Losses at the gene ends were 5 bases for V and 5 bases for J; bases not matched to a gene: 9. The CDR3 is made up of 16 amino acids. CDR3 amino acids: CASSQTRQGNNSPLHF. Written as DNA, the CDR3 is TGTGCCAGCAGTCAAACCAGACAGGGTAATAATTCACCCCTCCACTTT.

Details on this clonotype: This may be a read error: a much more frequent sequence differs by one nucleotide. The chain combines TRBV3-1 with TRBJ2-5; 8 bases are shared with TRBD2. Germline V gives CDR1 LGHDT, CDR2 YNNKEL (reference sequence). V shed 1 base, J shed 4 bases, and the junction held 11 bases outside the gene matches. This CDR3 is built from 17 residues. This CDR3 is CASSQGVGRGGRETQYF. Written as DNA, the CDR3 is TGTGCCAGCAGCCAAGGCGTAGGACGGGGGGGACGAGAGACCCAGTACTTC.

This clonotype was observed many times. The chain has TRBV20-1 and TRBJ2-7, with 8 bases that match TRBD2. Germline values: CDR1 DFQATT, CDR2 SNEGSKA (reference sequence). V gave up 6 bases and J gave up 4 bases; unmatched junction bases: 11. The CDR3 extends over 14 amino acids. The DNA of the CDR3 is TGCAGTGCCGAGGGCGCGGGGGGACGATACGAGCAGTACTTC. It yields the protein CSAEGAGGRYEQYF.

This clonotype came up a few times. The chain combines TRBV2 with TRBJ1-2; weak D call: TRBD1 (6 bases). This CDR3 has 13 amino acids. CDR1 and CDR2 (germline): SNHLY, FYNNEI. V lost 0 bases and J 8 bases, leaving 10 bases between the germline ends. The CDR3 protein is CASSEARGRGYTF. The CDR3 DNA is TGTGCCAGCAGTGAAGCCAGGGGTAGGGGCTACACCTTC.

This clonotype came up a few times. A much larger clonotype is one base distant, so this may be a read error. V gene TRBV6-2 or TRBV6-3 combines with J gene TRBJ2-1; 9 positions agree with TRBD2. Germline V gene sequence: CDR1 MNHEY, CDR2 SVGEGT. V lost 6 bases, J lost 6 bases, and 9 bases stayed unmatched. The CDR3 is made up of 15 amino acids. CDR3: CASSPRSGGCNEQFF. The CDR3 nucleotides read TGTGCCAGCAGCCCTCGCAGCGGGGGGTGCAATGAGCAGTTCTTC.

This clonotype was observed a few times. The chain recombines TRBV2 with TRBJ1-5; a possible D gene is TRBD1 (5 bases). This CDR3 is built from 16 residues. CDR1 SNHLY and CDR2 FYNNEI come from the germline V gene. V lost 6 bases, J lost 3 bases, and 18 bases lay in between. CDR3 sequence: CASSDRGTRHNQPQHF. The CDR3 DNA follows: TGTGCCAGCAGCGATAGGGGAACTCGGCACAATCAGCCCCAGCATTTT.

This clonotype was counted ten times or more. The J gene is TRBJ2-3, the V gene TRBV7-2; TRBD2 matches at 15 bases. V gave up 5 bases and J gave up 2 bases; unmatched junction bases: 5. The CDR3 loop spans 17 amino acids. Per germline, CDR1 SGHTA and CDR2 FQGNSA. CDR3 nucleotide sequence: TGTGCCAGCAGCCCGGGGACTAGCGGGGGGCTCACAGATACGCAGTATTTT. Translating gives CASSPGTSGGLTDTQYF. Using reference TRBV7-2 and TRBJ2-3 for the parts outside the CDR3, the full variable domain is GAGVSQSPSNKVTEKGKDVELRCDPISGHTALYWYRQSLGQGLEFLIYFQGNSAPDKSGLPSDRFSAERTGGSVSTLTIQRTQQEDSAVYLCASSPGTSGGLTDTQYFGPGTRLTVL.

On this clonotype: A much larger clone lies one base from this, so it may be a read error. The rearrangement links TRBV20-1 to TRBJ1-5, with D possibly TRBD1 on 6 matching bases. The germline V and J ends were trimmed by 2 bases and 6 bases, with 14 bases remaining between them. The CDR3 has 14 amino acids. Germline values: CDR1 DFQATT, CDR2 SNEGSKA (reference sequence). CDR3 region: CSARRQVDSQPQHF. The CDR3 DNA is TGCAGTGCTAGACGACAGGTTGATAGTCAGCCCCAGCATTTT.

This clonotype has ten or more counts. V usage is TRBV12-3 or TRBV12-4 and J usage is TRBJ1-1; D gene uncertain. This CDR3 region has 12 residues. Trimming shortened V by 3 bases and J by 4 bases, and 6 bases separated the two germline ends. CDR3 sequence reads: CASSFYATEAFF. The CDR3 bases are TGTGCCAGCAGTTTTTACGCCACTGAAGCTTTCTTT.